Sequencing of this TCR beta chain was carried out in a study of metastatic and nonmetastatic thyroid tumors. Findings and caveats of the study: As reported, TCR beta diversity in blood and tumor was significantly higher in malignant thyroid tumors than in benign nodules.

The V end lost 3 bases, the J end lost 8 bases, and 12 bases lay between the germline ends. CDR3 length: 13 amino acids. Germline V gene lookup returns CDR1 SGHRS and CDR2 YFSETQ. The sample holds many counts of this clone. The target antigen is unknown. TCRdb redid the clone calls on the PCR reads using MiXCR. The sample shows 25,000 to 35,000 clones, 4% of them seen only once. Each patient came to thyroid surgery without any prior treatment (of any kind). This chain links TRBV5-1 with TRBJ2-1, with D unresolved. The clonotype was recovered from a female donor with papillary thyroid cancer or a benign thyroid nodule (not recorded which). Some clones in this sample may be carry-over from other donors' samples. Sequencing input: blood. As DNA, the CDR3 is TGCGCCAGCAGCTGGCTCCAGCGTTATGAGCAGTTCTTC. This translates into CASSWLQRYEQFF.